This T cell receptor (beta chain) is from a study of T-cell memory formation after mild COVID-19. This CDR3 is 14 amino acids long. Trimming removed 1 base at V and 3 bases at J, with 8 bases between. CDR1 is SGHTA and CDR2 is FQGTGA in the germline V gene. This clonotype has just a few counts. Barcoded TCR alpha and TCR beta cDNA libraries with UMIs came from 5'RACE using constant-segment primers. TCRdb redid the calling of the 5' RACE reads with MiXCR, one entry per CDR3 protein. Here the sample spans around 200,000 distinct CDR3 sequences, approximately 10% being singletons. This chain joins TRBV7-3 and TRBJ2-3; D perhaps matches TRBD2 (5 bases). This receptor was identified in a man between 18 and 29 years old who had mild COVID-19 (a few samples of this study predate the infection). Cell type and time point are not known. Sequenced: PBMCs or a T cell subset sorted from them (not recorded which). CDR3: CASSLNGMTDTQYF. The DNA of the CDR3 is TGTGCCAGCAGCTTAAACGGGATGACAGATACGCAGTATTTT.